This T cell receptor beta chain originates from a study of cytomegalovirus exposure and HLA in healthy donors (dated by TCRdb to 2016 to 2017). For the wider study: The 700 or so repertoires of the first cohort and the 120 validation repertoires were produced on the same platform, according to a later analysis. The study was designed to test whether signatures of past pathogen exposure could be identified by cataloging public T cell receptors. Along with the roughly 670-subject first cohort, a separate validation cohort of about 110 different subjects was used. To predict cytomegalovirus infection status, the study combined high-throughput TCR immunosequencing, statistical association of individual TCRs with disease status, and machine learning.

Library creation used the immunoSEQ multiplex PCR assay. Per the original workflow: To diagnose cytomegalovirus status from the catalog of TCR beta chain sequences, a statistical classification framework was built. TCRdb took this table from immuneACCESS and kept in-frame rearrangements with V and J called. Such tables lack part of the clones; where checked against another copy, unresolved V genes explain under half of the gap, and the rest is unexplained. That table gives V, J and clone size, and the DNA gave D and trimming. In this sample the table shows over 150,000 clones, about 89% of which occur a single time. The ten largest clonotypes hold 3% of the sample. Remarks on this clone: This clone's antigen is unknown. No base qualities exist here, and no much larger clone lies one base off it.

Separate from the approximately 700-subject first cohort, the validation cohort of 90 to 150 subjects was the group to which the donors belonged. Inclusive of the bounding cysteine and phenylalanine, the CDR3 is 17 residues long. Just CDR3 DNA is preserved here, 51 bases in frame from base 1. CDR1 and CDR2, per the germline V gene, are LGHNA and YSLEER. The trim is 0 bases for V and 5 bases for J, with a gap of 18 bases between the germline ends. Broad study findings and their caveats: A few of the identified cytomegalovirus-associated TCR beta chains were confirmed in vitro to be specific for cytomegalovirus antigens. The validation cohort had no HLA typing available for a later analysis, so co-occurrence within that cohort was assessed over all 120 or so repertoires. In a later analysis, TCRs clustered in the first cohort were found to also tend to co-occur in the approximately 110 validation repertoires, with approximately 94% of cluster scores above 0. Across donors, most TCR sequences were observed very rarely, whereas some public TCRs were present in many individuals. It was suggested by the authors that the approach could potentially be generalized to other disease states and immunological phenotypes. The classifier was reported to diagnose cytomegalovirus status with high specificity and sensitivity in both the original and validation cohorts. The study gave a list of about 150 TCR beta chains associated with cytomegalovirus.

The rearranged segments are TRBV4-3 and TRBJ2-3; a tentative D match to TRBD1 spans 6 bases. The clonotype originates from a young woman in good health and CMV-seropositive. Material for sequencing was PBMCs. The sequenced DNA is TGCGCCAGCAGCCAAGATTGGGTACAGGGTGGTATAGATACGCAGTATTTT. This encodes CASSQDWVQGGIDTQYF.